This section outlines one TCR beta chain sequence together with its context. Antigen specificity is unknown. Germline trimming cut 2 bases from V and 5 bases from J; bases unmatched to any gene: 7. This CDR3 comprises 15 residues. The V gene's germline CDR1 is SNHLY and CDR2 FYNNEI. Measured with immunoSEQ multiplex PCR; TCRdb has only the in-frame clones, and not every one. The sample holds around 86,000 clones, around nine tenths seen once. The data derive from a study of OX40 agonist ivuxolimab in advanced cancers. Study-wide results and limits: Clonal expansion from baseline to week 6 occurred in both CD4+ and CD8+ T cells.

The material was CD4+ or CD8+ T cells sorted from blood, obtained in a trial of the OX40 agonist ivuxolimab. This chain uses TRBV2 with TRBJ2-5; TRBD2 aligns across 8 bases. The receptor was derived from an adult with an advanced solid tumor such as melanoma, head and neck, liver or kidney cancer. CDR3 nucleotide sequence: TGTGCCAGCAGTGAATTAGGGACTAGTGGGGAGACCCAGTACTTC. Its protein is CASSELGTSGETQYF.